This is a list of T cell receptor beta chains from one sample in a study of control samples from healthy donors and cancer patients. Some clones are missing from TCRdb's copy, which holds only in-frame ones; the method was immunoSEQ multiplex PCR. The data show roughly 100,000 clones, 83% seen once. The material sequenced was blood. These receptors were obtained from a woman between 50 and 59 years old in good health. The CDR3 runs from the conserved cysteine through the conserved F or W. The order of the fields is D gene, clone size, J gene, V gene, CDR3 protein, CDR3 DNA. D genes are given only for firm matches. Size values are once, few and many counts, or a class for expanded clones, and some rows have none.

. once TRBJ1-1 TRBV30 CAWSVLAGNTEAFF TGTGCCTGGAGTGTACTGGCTGGAAACACTGAAGCTTTCTTT
. few TRBJ2-1 TRBV7-9 CASSLARGHDNEQFF TGTGCCAGCAGCTTAGCCAGGGGTCACGACAATGAGCAGTTCTTC
. few TRBJ2-5 TRBV24-1 CATSDGETQYF TGTGCCACCAGTGATGGGGAGACCCAGTACTTC
. . TRBJ2-1 TRBV10-1 CASFGQKQDEQFF TGCGCCAGCTTCGGACAGAAGCAAGATGAGCAGTTCTTC
. . TRBJ2-1 TRBV27 CASSFLPSSYNEQFF TGTGCCAGCAGCTTTTTACCGAGCTCCTACAATGAGCAGTTCTTC
TRBD2 . TRBJ2-1 TRBV5-6 CASSLAGAGGDEQFF TGTGCCAGCAGCTTGGCCGGGGCGGGAGGGGATGAGCAGTTCTTC
TRBD2 once TRBJ2-5 TRBV5-1 CASSLAGIQETQYF TGCGCCAGCAGCCTAGCGGGTATACAAGAGACCCAGTACTTC
. . TRBJ2-3 TRBV28 CAIMTTGSEDTQYF TGTGCCATAATGACGACAGGTTCAGAAGATACGCAGTATTTT
. . TRBJ2-1 TRBV9 CASSARQTSSYNEQFF TGTGCCAGCAGCGCGAGACAGACGAGCTCCTACAATGAGCAGTTCTTC
TRBD1 few TRBJ1-6 TRBV5-5 CASSHYFRDRVLNSPLHF TGTGCCAGCAGCCATTACTTCCGGGACAGGGTTCTTAATTCACCCCTCCACTTT
. . TRBJ2-7 TRBV5-4 CASSLVSGREQYF TGTGCCAGCAGCTTGGTCTCCGGGCGCGAGCAGTACTTC
TRBD1 . TRBJ1-3 TRBV6-5 CASSSDRTGGNTIYF TGTGCCAGCAGTTCGGACAGGACCGGAGGAAACACCATATATTTT
. . TRBJ2-3 TRBV6-2/TRBV6-3 CASSYPEHMLGETDTQYF TGTGCCAGCAGTTACCCGGAACATATGCTGGGGGAAACAGATACGCAGTATTTT
. . TRBJ2-7 TRBV5-6 CASREKEMPLNYEQYF TGTGCCAGCAGAGAGAAGGAAATGCCCCTTAACTACGAGCAGTACTTC
TRBD1 . TRBJ1-5 TRBV5-1 CASSTGQGAMEPQHF TGCGCCAGCAGCACCGGACAGGGGGCTATGGAGCCCCAGCATTTT
. . TRBJ1-6 TRBV11-2 CASSLDHPRDSPLHF TGTGCCAGCAGCCTAGATCATCCGAGGGATTCACCCCTCCACTTT
. . TRBJ1-1 TRBV7-3 CASSAGRDTEAFF TGTGCCAGCAGCGCCGGACGGGACACTGAAGCTTTCTTT
. . TRBJ2-4 TRBV4-3 CASSPWGGGKNIQYF TGCGCCAGCAGCCCTTGGGGAGGGGGCAAAAACATTCAGTACTTC
TRBD1 few TRBJ1-5 TRBV6-2/TRBV6-3 CASSYSPDRGPNQPQHF TGTGCCAGCAGTTATTCCCCGGACAGGGGCCCTAATCAGCCCCAGCATTTT
. . TRBJ2-3 TRBV5-1 CASRAGFTDTQYF TGCGCCAGCAGGGCGGGGTTCACAGATACGCAGTATTTT